Below are 19 T cell receptor beta chains sequenced from a single sample in a study of T cell responses to AZD1222 COVID-19 vaccine. Only in-frame clones appear in the TCRdb table, and some are missing; sequencing was by immunoSEQ multiplex PCR. This repertoire shows 150,000 to 200,000 clones, roughly nine tenths found once; its top ten account for 0.85% to 1.1%. Material: peripheral blood, obtained 28 days after the second AZD1222 dose. The receptors derive from an adult who received the AZD1222 COVID-19 vaccine.

This clone was found a few times. The chain carries TRBV29-1 and TRBJ1-1, with TRBD1 matching 7 bases. The V segment lost 6 bases and the J segment 4 bases; nucleotides outside the gene matches: 5. Germline V gives CDR1 SQVTM, CDR2 ANQGSEA. The CDR3 has 12 residues. CDR3 nucleotides: TGCAGCGTGTCCCAGGGGGTCACTGAAGCTTTCTTT. As protein: CSVSQGVTEAFF.

CDR3 in DNA: TGTGCCAGCAGCAGTACCTCATATGGCTACACCTTC. Residues: CASSSTSYGYTF. This rearrangement joins TRBV27 to TRBJ1-2; D not certain. The V end was cut by 6 bases, the J end by 5 bases, with 10 bases between. CDR1 is MNHEY and CDR2 is SMNVEV in the germline V gene (reference sequence). CDR3 length: 12 residues.

The J gene is TRBJ1-2, the V gene TRBV5-1; D call uncertain. Trimming removed 2 bases from V and 2 bases from J, with 10 bases in between. Germline V lookup: CDR1 SGHRS, CDR2 YFSETQ. The CDR3 has 14 amino acids. CDR3 loop: CASSFIARNYGYTF. CDR3 bases: TGCGCCAGCAGCTTCATCGCACGGAACTATGGCTACACCTTC. The full variable domain, in which reference TRBV5-1 and TRBJ1-2 provide the parts outside the CDR3, is KAGVTQTPRYLIKTRGQQVTLSCSPISGHRSVSWYQQTPGQGLQFLFEYFSETQRNKGNFPGRFSGRQFSNSRSEMNVSTLELGDSALYLCASSFIARNYGYTFGSGTRLTVV.

V is TRBV9 and J is TRBJ2-7, with TRBD2 matching over 11 bases. V lost 3 bases to trimming and J lost 4 bases; unmatched junction nucleotides: 6. CDR1 SGDLS and CDR2 YYNGEE come from the germline V gene. The CDR3 totals 15 residues. The CDR3 DNA is TGTGCCAGCAGCGCTTCCGGGACTAGCGGTTACGAGCAGTACTTC. Encoded protein: CASSASGTSGYEQYF.

The rearrangement links TRBV25-1 to TRBJ1-2; TRBD1 might be the D (5 bases). The germline gives CDR1 MGHDK, CDR2 SYGVNS. This CDR3 spans 13 amino acids. The germline V and J ends were trimmed by 7 bases and 6 bases, with 15 bases remaining between them. DNA for the CDR3: TGTGCCAGCACTACGGGACTCACGGATGGCTACACCTTC. Translation gives CASTTGLTDGYTF.

J is TRBJ2-1 and V is TRBV5-6, with D possibly TRBD1 on 5 matching bases. CDR3 length: 13 residues. From germline, CDR1 is SGHDT and CDR2 YYEEEE. V was trimmed by 5 bases and J by 3 bases, leaving 9 bases between them. The CDR3 here is CASSSDSYNEQFF. CDR3 nucleotides: TGTGCCAGCAGTTCAGACAGCTACAATGAGCAGTTCTTC. Looking up the rest from reference TRBV5-6 and TRBJ2-1 gives the full variable domain: DAGVTQSPTHLIKTRGQQVTLRCSPKSGHDTVSWYQQALGQGPQFIFQYYEEEERQRGNFPDRFSGHQFPNYSSELNVNALLLGDSALYLCASSSDSYNEQFFGPGTRLTVL.

The V and J genes are TRBV4-1 and TRBJ2-1, with D perhaps matching TRBD2 (5 bases). Trimming removed 4 bases from V and 1 base from J, with 14 bases in between. Germline assignment: CDR1 MGHRA and CDR2 YSYEKL. CDR3 length equals 16 residues. CDR3 in DNA: TGCGCCAGCAGCCGTTTAGGGCTAGCTTCCTACAATGAGCAGTTCTTC. Its translation is CASSRLGLASYNEQFF.

This sequence joins TRBV4-3 and TRBJ2-1; 8 bases are a match to TRBD1. Trimming took 0 bases from V and 3 from J; bases not matched to a gene: 4. Germline V CDR1 and CDR2: LGHNA, YSLEER. This CDR3 spans 16 amino acids. CDR3 DNA sequence: TGCGCCAGCAGCCAAGAGCAGGGGGCGGGCTACAATGAGCAGTTCTTC. Translating it yields CASSQEQGAGYNEQFF.

The chain joins TRBV10-3 to TRBJ2-7, with 9 positions matching TRBD1. Germline V CDR1 and CDR2: ENHRY, SYGVKD. The length of the CDR3 is 14 residues. With 6 bases clipped from V and 5 bases from J, the junction kept 8 bases outside the gene matches. The CDR3 reads CAIREPGQGDEQYF. The CDR3, as DNA: TGTGCCATCAGGGAACCGGGACAGGGCGACGAGCAGTACTTC.

This clone appeared a single time. The chain recombines TRBV4-1 with TRBJ2-2, with D tentatively TRBD2 (5 bases). With 3 bases removed from V and 2 bases from J, the gap between germline ends came to 13 bases. Germline CDR1 and CDR2: MGHRA and YSYEKL. This CDR3 region has 16 residues. CDR3 residues: CASSQRVGSNTGELFF. The CDR3 DNA is TGCGCCAGCAGCCAGAGGGTAGGGAGTAACACCGGGGAGCTGTTTTTT.

The chain links TRBV3-1 (or the pseudogene TRBV3-2) to TRBJ2-5; D remains ambiguous. The germline V gene has CDR1 LGHDT and CDR2 YNNKEL (reference sequence). The CDR3 covers 14 residues. V was cut by 5 bases and J by 5 bases, with 15 bases left in between. The CDR3 sequence is CASSMSALSETQYF. In DNA, the CDR3 is TGTGCCAGCAGCATGTCAGCTCTCTCTGAGACCCAGTACTTC.

The rearrangement joins TRBV24-1 to TRBJ2-1; TRBD2 aligns across 8 bases. This CDR3 has 14 residues. The germline V gene has CDR1 KGHDR and CDR2 SFDVKD. V was clipped by 5 bases and J by 10 bases; unmatched bases: 9. CDR3 coding DNA: TGTGCCACCAGTGCGGGGGGGGCCATAAGAGAGCAGTTCTTC. It encodes CATSAGGAIREQFF.

This clone occurred once. This sequence joins TRBV5-4 and TRBJ1-6, with D perhaps TRBD1 (6 bases). Trimming removed 4 bases from V and 7 bases from J, with 12 bases in between. The CDR3 runs to 14 residues. Germline V lookup: CDR1 SGHNT, CDR2 YYREEE (reference sequence). The CDR3 is CASSADSPNSPLHF. CDR3 sequence (DNA): TGTGCCAGCAGCGCGGACAGTCCCAATTCACCCCTCCACTTT.

CDR3 region: CASSDSKGNRHHTF. CDR3 coding DNA: TGTGCCAGCAGTGACTCGAAGGGTAACCGCCACCACACCTTC. The chain recombines TRBV6-4 with TRBJ1-2; D gene uncertain. Deletions cut 0 bases from V and 12 bases from J, with 17 bases between. In germline, CDR1 is MRHNA, CDR2 SNTAGT. The CDR3 runs 14 residues.

The genes are TRBV6-5 and TRBJ2-7; D is tentatively TRBD1 or TRBD2 (5 bases each). Trimming pared 7 bases from V and 2 bases from J, leaving 12 bases between. Germline V gene data show CDR1 as MNHEY and CDR2 as SVGAGI. This CDR3 comprises 13 residues. CDR3 nucleotide sequence: TGTGCCAGCAAGTGGGACCTAGCCTACGAGCAGTACTTC. It translates to CASKWDLAYEQYF.

This clone showed up just once. The limits of the CDR3 on the DNA are not certain, so only TCRdb's listed CDR3 is given. This chain uses TRBV2 with TRBJ2-1; the table's D call, TRBD1, has no DNA check behind it. The CDR3 is made up of 13 amino acids, end residues included. From germline, CDR1 is SNHLY and CDR2 FYNNEI. The CDR3 region is CASILDRSNEQFF.

As concerns this clone: Relative to the germline gene, one junction end is altered; a read error may explain this. J is TRBJ2-3 and V is TRBV7-9; D may be TRBD1 or TRBD2 (5 bases each). The germline gives CDR1 SEHNR, CDR2 FQNEAQ (reference sequence). The CDR3 loop spans 12 amino acids. In nucleotides, the CDR3 is TGTGCCAGCAGCCCCCGCGTGGGGGAGCTCCTATTT. Amino acid sequence: CASSPRVGELLF.

The chain couples TRBV6-5 to TRBJ1-1; D not resolved. This CDR3 region has 11 residues. Germline-derived CDR1 and CDR2 are MNHEY and SVGAGI. V lost 7 bases and J 7 bases, leaving 10 bases between the germline ends. CDR3 DNA sequence: TGTGCCAGCATTCGGGGTGATGAAGCTTTCTTT. It specifies CASIRGDEAFF.

The rearrangement links TRBV7-9 to TRBJ1-1; D gene ambiguous. This CDR3 contains 14 residues. CDR1 is SEHNR and CDR2 is FQNEAQ in the germline V gene (reference sequence). V lost 1 base, J lost 11 bases, and 17 bases lay in between. The CDR3 nucleotides read TGTGCCAGCAGCTTAGAGTCAGGATCTCATGAGGCTTTCTTT. Its protein is CASSLESGSHEAFF.